The 9 T cell receptor beta chains below all came from one sample that was sequenced in a study of CD8+ T cells in alopecia areata. As for treatment: oral pan-JAK inhibitor, 5-10 mg twice daily. Lesional scalp punch biopsies and peripheral blood came from alopecia areata patients. RNA was extracted and reverse transcribed into cDNA as the sequencing template. The method was immunoSEQ multiplex PCR; TCRdb's version includes in-frame clones alone and lacks a portion of them. The sample lists around 19,000 clones, 59% seen once, with over 7% in the top ten. Source: skin, taken at week 4, from a patient treated with tofacitinib. The origin of the receptors is a human donor with alopecia areata.

The V call is TRBV28, the J call TRBJ2-1, with D unresolved. Germline CDR1 reads MDHEN; CDR2 reads SYDVKM. The CDR3 length is 12 residues. Deletions cut 3 bases from V and 9 bases from J, with 9 bases between. Written as DNA, the CDR3 is TGTGCCAGCAGTTTGAGTATCCGTGAGCAGTTCTTC. Protein sequence: CASSLSIREQFF.

The J gene is TRBJ2-1, the V gene TRBV5-4; maybe TRBD2 (5 bases). The CDR3 is made up of 15 amino acids. Per germline, CDR1 SGHNT and CDR2 YYREEE (reference sequence). The V end lost 0 bases, the J end lost 6 bases, and 13 bases lay between the germline ends. The CDR3 DNA sequence: TGTGCCAGCAGCTTGGGTTCGGGGTCGGGCAATGAGCAGTTCTTC. Protein product: CASSLGSGSGNEQFF.

This chain links TRBV11-3 with TRBJ2-5, with 9 positions matching TRBD1. V gave up 5 bases and J gave up 6 bases; unmatched junction bases: 4. CDR3 length: 13 amino acids. Germline V gene lookup returns CDR1 SGHNT and CDR2 YENEEA. The CDR3, as DNA: TGTGCCAGCAGCCCCGGGACAGGGCAGACCCAGTACTTC. Translation gives CASSPGTGQTQYF.

The chain employs TRBV6-6 and TRBJ1-5; D remains unclear. CDR1 MNHNY and CDR2 SVGAGI come from the germline V gene (reference sequence). V gave up 0 bases and J gave up 2 bases, with 5 bases separating them. CDR3 length: 14 amino acids. The CDR3 sequence is CASSYSGGNQPQHF. Written as DNA, the CDR3 is TGTGCCAGCAGTTACTCCGGTGGCAATCAGCCCCAGCATTTT.

The rearrangement joins TRBV7-8 to TRBJ1-1; 7 bases are a match to TRBD1. The germline gives CDR1 SGHVS, CDR2 FQNEAQ. V was clipped by 1 base and J by 10 bases; unmatched bases: 3. CDR3 length: 12 amino acids. CDR3 in DNA: TGTGCCAGCAGCTTAGAGGGGGCAGGAGCTTTCTTT. It is translated as CASSLEGAGAFF.

In its sample, this clone was seen a few times. The rearrangement joins TRBV5-1 to TRBJ2-1; TRBD2 might be the D (5 bases). Germline V gene data show CDR1 as SGHRS and CDR2 as YFSETQ. Trimming left V 4 bases short and J 0 bases short, with 11 bases between. The CDR3 totals 15 residues. The CDR3 sequence is CASSPAGGSYNEQFF. CDR3 DNA sequence: TGCGCCAGCAGCCCCGCCGGAGGCTCCTACAATGAGCAGTTCTTC.

Note on this clone: Other DNA sequences of this sample code for an identical CDR3. V and J are TRBV19 and TRBJ1-1; TRBD1 matches at 10 bases. CDR3 length: 17 amino acids. From germline, CDR1 is LNHDA and CDR2 SQIVND (reference sequence). J lost 4 bases, V lost 0 bases, and 8 bases had no gene match. The CDR3 sequence: CASSIDGGGQGLTEAFF. The DNA of the CDR3 is TGTGCCAGTAGTATAGATGGAGGGGGACAGGGGCTCACTGAAGCTTTCTTT. Using reference TRBV19 and TRBJ1-1 for the parts outside the CDR3, the full variable domain is DGGITQSPKYLFRKEGQNVTLSCEQNLNHDAMYWYRQDPGQGLRLIYYSQIVNDFQKGDIAEGYSVSREKKESFPLTVTSAQKNPTAFYLCASSIDGGGQGLTEAFFGQGTRLTVV.

V and J are TRBV2 and TRBJ2-1; TRBD1 aligns across 10 bases. The trim removed 6 bases at V and 10 bases at J, leaving 12 bases unmatched. The CDR3 contains 15 residues. Per the germline V gene, CDR1 is SNHLY and CDR2 is FYNNEI. In DNA form, the CDR3 reads TGTGCCAGCAGAGGAAGGGACAGGGGTGGAAAGGAGCAGTTCTTC. It codes for CASRGRDRGGKEQFF.

This clone showed up just a few times. V and J are TRBV7-3 and TRBJ2-5, with 8 bases that match TRBD2. The ends lost 6 bases at V and 2 bases at J; junction bases unmatched: 11. Germline values: CDR1 SGHTA, CDR2 FQGTGA. The CDR3 spans 16 residues. The CDR3 here is CASSRVTSGEQETQYF. Written as DNA, the CDR3 is TGTGCCAGCAGTCGGGTAACTAGCGGAGAACAAGAGACCCAGTACTTC.